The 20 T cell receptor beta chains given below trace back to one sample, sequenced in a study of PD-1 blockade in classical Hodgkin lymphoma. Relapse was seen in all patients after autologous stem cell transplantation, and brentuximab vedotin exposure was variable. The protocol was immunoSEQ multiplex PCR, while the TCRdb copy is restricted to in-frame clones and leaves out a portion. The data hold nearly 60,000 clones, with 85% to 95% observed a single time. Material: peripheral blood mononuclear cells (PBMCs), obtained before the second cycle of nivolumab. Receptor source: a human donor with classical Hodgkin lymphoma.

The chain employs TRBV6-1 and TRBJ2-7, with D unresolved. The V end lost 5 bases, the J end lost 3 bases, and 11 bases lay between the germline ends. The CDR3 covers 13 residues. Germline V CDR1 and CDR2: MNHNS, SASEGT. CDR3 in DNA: TGTGCCAGCAGTTTGATAGTAAACTACGAGCAGTACTTC. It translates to CASSLIVNYEQYF.

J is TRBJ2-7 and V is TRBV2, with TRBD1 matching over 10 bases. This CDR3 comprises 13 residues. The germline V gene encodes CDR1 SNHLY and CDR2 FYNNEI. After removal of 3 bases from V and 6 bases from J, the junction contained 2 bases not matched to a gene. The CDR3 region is CASSDGQGGEQYF. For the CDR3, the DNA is TGTGCCAGCAGTGACGGACAGGGGGGCGAGCAGTACTTC.

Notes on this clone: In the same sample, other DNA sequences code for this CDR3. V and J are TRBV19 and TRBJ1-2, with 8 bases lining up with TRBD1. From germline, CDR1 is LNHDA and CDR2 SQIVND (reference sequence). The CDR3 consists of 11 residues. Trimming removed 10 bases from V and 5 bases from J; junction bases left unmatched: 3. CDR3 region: CATGQGYGYTF. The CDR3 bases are TGTGCCACCGGACAGGGATATGGCTACACCTTC.

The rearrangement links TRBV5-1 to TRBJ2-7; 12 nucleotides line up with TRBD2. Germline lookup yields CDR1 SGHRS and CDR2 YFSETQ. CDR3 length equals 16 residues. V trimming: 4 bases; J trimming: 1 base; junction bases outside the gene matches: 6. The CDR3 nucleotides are TGCGCCAGCAGCCCATTTGGACTAGCGGGATCCTACGAGCAGTACTTC. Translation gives CASSPFGLAGSYEQYF.

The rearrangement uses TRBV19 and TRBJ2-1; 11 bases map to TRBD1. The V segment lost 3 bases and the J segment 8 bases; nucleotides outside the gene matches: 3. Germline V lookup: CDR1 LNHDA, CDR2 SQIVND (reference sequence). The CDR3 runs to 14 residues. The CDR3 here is CASSIRTGGDEQFF. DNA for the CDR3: TGTGCCAGTAGTATCCGGACAGGGGGCGATGAGCAGTTCTTC.

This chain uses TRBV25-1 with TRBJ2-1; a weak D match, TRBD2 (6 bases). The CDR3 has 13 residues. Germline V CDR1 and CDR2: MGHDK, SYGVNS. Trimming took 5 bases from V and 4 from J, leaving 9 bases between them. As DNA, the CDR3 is TGTGCCAGCAGTTCCGGGGGATACAATGAGCAGTTCTTC. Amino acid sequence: CASSSGGYNEQFF.

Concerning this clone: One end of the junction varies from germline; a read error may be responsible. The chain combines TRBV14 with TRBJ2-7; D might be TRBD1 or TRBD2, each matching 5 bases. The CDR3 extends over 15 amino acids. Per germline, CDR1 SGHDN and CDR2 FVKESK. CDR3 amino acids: CASSQVEGPSHEQYF. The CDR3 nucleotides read TGTGCCAGCAGCCAAGTTGAGGGGCCCTCCCACGAGCAGTACTTC.

CDR3 region: CASSGGGAEQYF. As DNA, the CDR3 is TGTGCCAGCAGTGGGGGAGGAGCCGAGCAGTACTTC. The rearrangement uses TRBV9 and TRBJ2-7; D is possibly TRBD2 (6 bases). The V end lost 5 bases, the J end lost 6 bases, and 12 bases lay between the germline ends. CDR1 and CDR2 (germline): SGDLS, YYNGEE. This CDR3 is built from 12 residues.

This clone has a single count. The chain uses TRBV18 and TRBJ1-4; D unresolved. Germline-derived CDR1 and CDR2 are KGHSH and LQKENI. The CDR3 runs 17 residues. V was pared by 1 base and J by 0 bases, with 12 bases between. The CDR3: CASSPQGGPATNEKLFF. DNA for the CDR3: TGTGCCAGCTCACCACAGGGTGGGCCTGCAACTAATGAAAAACTGTTTTTT.

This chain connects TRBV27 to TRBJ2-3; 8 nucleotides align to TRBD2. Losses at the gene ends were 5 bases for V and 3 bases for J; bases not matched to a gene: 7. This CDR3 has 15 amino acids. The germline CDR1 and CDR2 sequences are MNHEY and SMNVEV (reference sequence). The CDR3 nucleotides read TGTGCCAGCAGTGGGCGGGAGGCGTGGACAGATACGCAGTATTTT. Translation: CASSGREAWTDTQYF.

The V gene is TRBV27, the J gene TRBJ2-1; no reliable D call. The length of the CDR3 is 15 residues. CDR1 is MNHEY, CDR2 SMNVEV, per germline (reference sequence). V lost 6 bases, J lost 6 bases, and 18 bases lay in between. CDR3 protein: CASSPILPTPNEQFF. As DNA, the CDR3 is TGTGCCAGCAGCCCCATACTACCTACCCCCAATGAGCAGTTCTTC.

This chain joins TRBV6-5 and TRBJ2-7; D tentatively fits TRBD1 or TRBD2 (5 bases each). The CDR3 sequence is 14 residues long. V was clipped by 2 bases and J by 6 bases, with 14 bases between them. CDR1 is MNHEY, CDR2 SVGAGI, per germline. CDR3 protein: CASSYTGAYLEQYF. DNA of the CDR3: TGTGCCAGCAGTTACACCGGGGCGTACCTCGAGCAGTACTTC.

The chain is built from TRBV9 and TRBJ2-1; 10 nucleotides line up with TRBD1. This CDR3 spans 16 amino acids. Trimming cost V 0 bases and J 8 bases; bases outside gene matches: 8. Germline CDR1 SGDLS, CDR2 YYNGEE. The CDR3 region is CASSVAQGQGSDEQFF. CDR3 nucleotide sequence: TGTGCCAGCAGCGTAGCCCAGGGACAGGGGAGCGATGAGCAGTTCTTC.

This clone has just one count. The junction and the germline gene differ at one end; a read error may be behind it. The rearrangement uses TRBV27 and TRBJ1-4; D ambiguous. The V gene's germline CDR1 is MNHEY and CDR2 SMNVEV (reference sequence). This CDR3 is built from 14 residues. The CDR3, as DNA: TGTGCCAGCAGTCCGCGGCAAAGGAATGGAAAACTGTTTTTT. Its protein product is CASSPRQRNGKLFF.

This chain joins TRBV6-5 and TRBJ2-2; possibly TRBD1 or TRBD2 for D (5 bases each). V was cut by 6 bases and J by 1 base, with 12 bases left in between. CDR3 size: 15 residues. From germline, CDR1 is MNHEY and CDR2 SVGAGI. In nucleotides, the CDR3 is TGTGCCAGCAGGCCCGGGACGGAGAACACCGGGGAGCTGTTTTTT. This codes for CASRPGTENTGELFF.

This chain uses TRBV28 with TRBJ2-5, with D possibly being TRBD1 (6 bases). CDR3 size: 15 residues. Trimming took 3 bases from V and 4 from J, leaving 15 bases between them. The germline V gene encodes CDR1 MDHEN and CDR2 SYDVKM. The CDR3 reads CASSLFRQDRETQYF. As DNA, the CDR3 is TGTGCCAGCAGTTTGTTCCGACAGGATAGAGAGACCCAGTACTTC.

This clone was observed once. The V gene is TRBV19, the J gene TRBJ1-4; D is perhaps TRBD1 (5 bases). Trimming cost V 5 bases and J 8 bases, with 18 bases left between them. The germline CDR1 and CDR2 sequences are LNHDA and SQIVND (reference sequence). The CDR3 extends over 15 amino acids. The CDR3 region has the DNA TGTGCCAGTAGTCGGGGGGTAGTGGTAAGGGAAAAACTGTTTTTT. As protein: CASSRGVVVREKLFF. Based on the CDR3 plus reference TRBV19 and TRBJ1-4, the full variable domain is DGGITQSPKYLFRKEGQNVTLSCEQNLNHDAMYWYRQDPGQGLRLIYYSQIVNDFQKGDIAEGYSVSREKKESFPLTVTSAQKNPTAFYLCASSRGVVVREKLFFGSGTQLSVL.

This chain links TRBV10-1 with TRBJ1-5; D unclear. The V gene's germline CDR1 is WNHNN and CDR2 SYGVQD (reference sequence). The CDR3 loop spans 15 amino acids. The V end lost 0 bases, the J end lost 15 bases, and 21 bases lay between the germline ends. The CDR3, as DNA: TGCGCCAGCAGTGAGTCGCGCCGAAGGAATAATATCGGGCATTTT. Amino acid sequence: CASSESRRRNNIGHF.

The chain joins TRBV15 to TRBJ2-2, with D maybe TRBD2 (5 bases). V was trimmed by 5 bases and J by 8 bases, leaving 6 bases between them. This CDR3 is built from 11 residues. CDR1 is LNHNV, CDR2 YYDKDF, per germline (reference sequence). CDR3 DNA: TGTGCCACCAGCGGAGGTGGGGAGCTGTTTTTT. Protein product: CATSGGGELFF.

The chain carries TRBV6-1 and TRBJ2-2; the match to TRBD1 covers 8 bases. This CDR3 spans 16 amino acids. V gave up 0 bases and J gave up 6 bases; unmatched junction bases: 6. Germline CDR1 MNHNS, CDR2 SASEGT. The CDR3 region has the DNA TGTGCCAGCAGTGAAGCGCAGCCAGGGGGCTCCGGGGAGCTGTTTTTT. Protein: CASSEAQPGGSGELFF.